Below, 23 T cell receptor beta chains from the same sample are listed, as sequenced in a study of blood T cell repertoires in COVID-19. The method was immunoSEQ multiplex PCR; TCRdb's version includes in-frame clones alone and lacks a portion of them. The sample includes around 120,000 clones, 75% to 90% of them seen just once. The sample taken for sequencing was PBMCs or T cells enriched from blood (not recorded which). The receptors originated from a woman between 50 and 59 years old who had recovered from COVID-19.

This clone occurred once. CDR3: CASSGGAYGNEQFF. In nucleotides, the CDR3 is TGTGCCAGCAGTGGGGGGGCTTACGGCAATGAGCAGTTCTTC. The chain employs TRBV27 and TRBJ2-1; possibly TRBD2 for D (7 bases). Per the germline V gene, CDR1 is MNHEY and CDR2 is SMNVEV (reference sequence). Trimming removed 5 bases from V and 6 bases from J, with 14 bases in between. The CDR3 is made up of 14 amino acids.

This sequence joins TRBV4-1 and TRBJ2-7, with 7 bases aligning to TRBD1. The CDR3 loop spans 18 amino acids. The trim removed 1 base at V and 0 bases at J, leaving 12 bases unmatched. Germline values: CDR1 MGHRA, CDR2 YSYEKL. In nucleotides, the CDR3 is TGCGCCAGCAGCCAAGGGGATTTTATAGGGGGCTACTCCTACGAGCAGTACTTC. It encodes CASSQGDFIGGYSYEQYF.

This clone has just one count. The gene calls are TRBV5-1 and TRBJ2-1; weak D call: TRBD1 (6 bases). V was shortened by 2 bases and J by 2 bases, with 11 bases between the two germline ends. There are 15 residues in the CDR3. Germline V gene lookup returns CDR1 SGHRS and CDR2 YFSETQ. In DNA, the CDR3 is TGCGCCAGCAGCTTAGGGGGAAAAACCTACAATGAGCAGTTCTTC. Translation: CASSLGGKTYNEQFF.

The chain uses TRBV3-1 (or the pseudogene TRBV3-2) and TRBJ1-2; D is ambiguous. From germline, CDR1 is LGHDT and CDR2 YNNKEL (reference sequence). The length of the CDR3 is 12 residues. The V and J ends lost 1 base and 8 bases respectively, with 8 bases between them. DNA of the CDR3: TGTGCCAGCAGCCAAGCGGGAGGGGGCTACACCTTC. Translated: CASSQAGGGYTF.

The chain is built from TRBV7-9 and TRBJ2-1; TRBD2 is a possible D gene (6 bases). The V gene's germline CDR1 is SEHNR and CDR2 FQNEAQ (reference sequence). The V and J ends lost 5 bases and 0 bases respectively, with 14 bases between them. This CDR3 region has 16 residues. The CDR3 DNA reads TGTGCCAGCAGCCCCCCAGCGGGCGCCTCCTACAATGAGCAGTTCTTC. Translation gives CASSPPAGASYNEQFF.

A remark on this clone: This specimen includes other DNA sequences encoding the same CDR3. This chain connects TRBV7-2 to TRBJ2-3, with D tentatively TRBD1 (6 bases). Germline V lookup: CDR1 SGHTA, CDR2 FQGNSA. The V end was cut by 0 bases, the J end by 5 bases, with 6 bases between. The CDR3 covers 13 residues. The CDR3 spells CASSLAGGDTQYF. CDR3 coding DNA: TGTGCCAGCAGCTTAGCAGGGGGAGATACGCAGTATTTT. The full variable domain, its missing parts supplied by reference TRBV7-2 and TRBJ2-3, is GAGVSQSPSNKVTEKGKDVELRCDPISGHTALYWYRQSLGQGLEFLIYFQGNSAPDKSGLPSDRFSAERTGGSVSTLTIQRTQQEDSAVYLCASSLAGGDTQYFGPGTRLTVL.

V gene TRBV6-6 combines with J gene TRBJ1-1, with 10 bases lining up with TRBD1. The germline CDR1 and CDR2 sequences are MNHNY and SVGAGI (reference sequence). The CDR3 runs 13 residues. The trim removed 6 bases at V and 8 bases at J, leaving 6 bases unmatched. The DNA for the CDR3 is TGTGCCAGCAGAGGGGACAGGGGAGGAGAAGCTTTCTTT. This translates into CASRGDRGGEAFF.

V is TRBV2 and J is TRBJ1-4, with a possible D match to TRBD1 (6 bases). The length of the CDR3 is 13 residues. Per germline, CDR1 SNHLY and CDR2 FYNNEI. V was pared by 7 bases and J by 14 bases, with 20 bases between. The CDR3 bases are TGTGCCAGCACCCAGGCGGGGGCGCGGTTCCTGTTTTTT. It encodes CASTQAGARFLFF.

The DNA for the CDR3 is TGTGCCAGCAGCTTATCCGGTCCGTATGGCTACACCTTC. This sequence encodes CASSLSGPYGYTF. The chain carries TRBV7-9 and TRBJ1-2; D unresolved. The CDR3 loop spans 13 amino acids. Germline assignment: CDR1 SEHNR and CDR2 FQNEAQ (reference sequence). The ends were cut back, 2 bases at V and 5 bases at J, with 9 bases in the middle.

The chain uses TRBV7-9 and TRBJ2-7, with TRBD2 matching over 8 bases. CDR1 and CDR2 from the germline V gene are SEHNR and FQNEAQ (reference sequence). V dropped 5 bases and J dropped 2; count of bases not matched to a gene: 5. The CDR3 consists of 14 residues. The CDR3, as DNA: TGTGCCAGCAGCCCCGGGCGGGGGGCCTACGAGCAGTACTTC. Its protein product is CASSPGRGAYEQYF.

The chain recombines TRBV3-1 (or the pseudogene TRBV3-2) with TRBJ1-1; 7 bases fit TRBD1. Germline lookup yields CDR1 LGHDT and CDR2 YNNKEL (reference sequence). The CDR3 loop spans 15 amino acids. The J segment lost 1 base and the V segment lost 3 bases, leaving 5 bases of the junction unmatched. In DNA, the CDR3 is TGTGCCAGCAGCCATACAAGGGACAGGAACACTGAAGCTTTCTTT. Protein: CASSHTRDRNTEAFF.

The chain has TRBV28 and TRBJ1-5, with 7 bases fitting TRBD1. The CDR3 contains 16 residues. The J segment lost 3 bases and the V segment lost 1 base, leaving 6 bases of the junction unmatched. Germline V lookup: CDR1 MDHEN, CDR2 SYDVKM. The CDR3 DNA reads as TGTGCCAGCAGTTTATCTTTTGGGACAGACAATCAGCCCCAGCATTTT. Residues: CASSLSFGTDNQPQHF.

This chain uses TRBV4-3 with TRBJ1-6; D is unclear. Germline values: CDR1 LGHNA, CDR2 YSLEER. CDR3 size: 18 residues. The V end was cut by 1 base, the J end by 0 bases, with 13 bases between. CDR3 loop: CASSQAVTPGSYNSPLHF. The CDR3 coding sequence is TGCGCCAGCAGCCAAGCGGTCACCCCAGGCTCCTATAATTCACCCCTCCACTTT.

The V call is TRBV11-2, the J call TRBJ2-7, with D perhaps TRBD2 (5 bases). CDR3 size: 14 residues. Deletions cut 1 base from V and 0 bases from J, with 7 bases between. Germline loops: CDR1 SGHAT, CDR2 FQNNGV. The CDR3 DNA sequence: TGTGCCAGCAGCTTAGCGCGGGCCTCCTACGAGCAGTACTTC. Its translation: CASSLARASYEQYF.

The rearrangement joins TRBV27 to TRBJ2-3, with TRBD1 matching over 8 bases. The CDR3 spans 16 residues. Germline CDR1 reads MNHEY; CDR2 reads SMNVEV (reference sequence). After removal of 5 bases from V and 1 base from J, the junction contained 8 bases not matched to a gene. CDR3 amino acids: CASSDLQGAGTDTQYF. The CDR3 nucleotides read TGTGCCAGCAGTGACCTCCAGGGGGCCGGCACAGATACGCAGTATTTT.

V usage is TRBV12-3 or TRBV12-4 and J usage is TRBJ2-7, with D tentatively TRBD1 (5 bases). Deletions cut 4 bases from V and 8 bases from J, with 9 bases between. This CDR3 is 11 amino acids long. As DNA, the CDR3 is TGTGCCAGCAGTTCCAGGGCTAAGCAGTACTTC. Translation gives CASSSRAKQYF.

This chain uses TRBV4-2 with TRBJ1-4, with TRBD1 matching over 8 bases. Germline loops: CDR1 LGHNA, CDR2 YNFKEQ. Trimming took 0 bases from V and 7 from J; bases not matched to a gene: 31. CDR3 size: 24 residues. CDR3 coding DNA: TGTGCCAGCAGCCAAGATTGGGTCCCGATGGATGTGAGATCAACAGGGGGGCTTCTTGAAAAACTGTTTTTT. This gives the protein CASSQDWVPMDVRSTGGLLEKLFF.

This sequence joins TRBV5-1 and TRBJ2-5, with a possible D match to TRBD1 (6 bases). Germline CDR1 SGHRS, CDR2 YFSETQ. CDR3 length: 15 amino acids. Trimming stripped 1 base from V and 4 bases from J, with 14 bases between. The DNA of the CDR3 is TGCGCCAGCAGCTTGTCAGGGGTGTCGGTAGAGACCCAGTACTTC. This translates into CASSLSGVSVETQYF.

The rearrangement joins TRBV9 to TRBJ2-5, with TRBD2 matching over 10 bases. The CDR3 loop spans 17 amino acids. V shed 0 bases, J shed 0 bases, and the junction held 5 bases outside the gene matches. The germline V gene encodes CDR1 SGDLS and CDR2 YYNGEE. CDR3 sequence: CASSVGSGGLDQETQYF. For the CDR3, the DNA is TGTGCCAGCAGCGTAGGTAGCGGGGGGCTAGACCAAGAGACCCAGTACTTC.

The chain has TRBV7-9 and TRBJ2-7, with 10 bases identical to TRBD1. CDR1 SEHNR and CDR2 FQNEAQ come from the germline V gene (reference sequence). Unmatched junction bases numbered 1, after V lost 0 bases and J lost 2 bases. The CDR3 sequence is 15 residues long. In DNA, the CDR3 is TGTGCCAGCAGCTTAGCCGGACAGGGGGCCTACGAGCAGTACTTC. Residues: CASSLAGQGAYEQYF.

The chain couples TRBV30 to TRBJ2-7, with TRBD1 matching over 7 bases. Germline CDR1 is GTSNPN and CDR2 is SVGIG (reference sequence). Trimming at V came to 7 bases and at J to 4 bases, leaving 7 bases not matched to a gene. The CDR3 sequence is 12 residues long. CDR3 sequence: CALLGQTYEQYF. CDR3 sequence (DNA): TGTGCCTTGTTGGGACAGACTTACGAGCAGTACTTC.

This clone came up once. This chain links TRBV15 with TRBJ2-6; weak D call: TRBD1 (6 bases). V lost 0 bases and J lost 1, with 16 bases in between. The CDR3 is made up of 19 amino acids. CDR1 is LNHNV, CDR2 YYDKDF, per germline (reference sequence). CDR3 protein: CATSRDWAGVMSGANVLTF. CDR3 coding DNA: TGTGCCACCAGCAGAGATTGGGCAGGGGTTATGTCTGGGGCCAACGTCCTGACTTTC.

The chain uses TRBV3-1 (or the pseudogene TRBV3-2) and TRBJ2-3; 12 bases map to TRBD2. Germline CDR1 is LGHDT and CDR2 is YNNKEL (reference sequence). V lost 4 bases, J lost 3 bases, and 2 bases stayed unmatched. This CDR3 comprises 15 residues. The chain's CDR3 is CASSRGLAGTDTQYF. The DNA of the CDR3 is TGTGCCAGCAGCCGCGGACTAGCGGGGACAGATACGCAGTATTTT.